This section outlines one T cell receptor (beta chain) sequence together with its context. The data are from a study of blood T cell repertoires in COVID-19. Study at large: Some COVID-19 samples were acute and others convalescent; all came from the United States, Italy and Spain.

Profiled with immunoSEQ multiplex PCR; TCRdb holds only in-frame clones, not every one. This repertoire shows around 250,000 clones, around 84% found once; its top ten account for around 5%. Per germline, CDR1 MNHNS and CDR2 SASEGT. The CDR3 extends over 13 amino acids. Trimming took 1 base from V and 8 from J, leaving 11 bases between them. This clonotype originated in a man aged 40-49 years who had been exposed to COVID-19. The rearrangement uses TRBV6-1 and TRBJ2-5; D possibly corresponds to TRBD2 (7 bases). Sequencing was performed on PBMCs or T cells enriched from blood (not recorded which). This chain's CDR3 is CASSEGGGGTQYF. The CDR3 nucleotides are TGTGCCAGCAGTGAAGGAGGGGGGGGTACCCAGTACTTC.